One and the same sample provided the 29 T cell receptor beta chains below, sequenced in a study of OX40 agonist ivuxolimab in advanced cancers. Method: immunoSEQ multiplex PCR; TCRdb's copy keeps in-frame clones and lacks some. The sample records about 93,000 clones, about 91% being singletons. The material sequenced was CD4+ or CD8+ T cells sorted from blood, taken in a trial of the OX40 agonist ivuxolimab. All receptors derive from an adult with an advanced solid tumor such as melanoma, head and neck, liver or kidney cancer.

About this clone itself: Other DNA sequences in this specimen translate into the identical CDR3. The chain combines TRBV5-1 with TRBJ2-3; D remains unclear. CDR3 length: 12 residues. The germline gives CDR1 SGHRS, CDR2 YFSETQ. The V end was cut by 4 bases, the J end by 1 base, with 4 bases between. The DNA of the CDR3 is TGCGCCAGCAGCGGACGCACAGATACGCAGTATTTT. Its protein is CASSGRTDTQYF.

The V gene is TRBV27, the J gene TRBJ2-2, with D perhaps matching TRBD2 (7 bases). The CDR3 is 16 amino acids. The V end lost 8 bases, the J end lost 4 bases, and 20 bases lay between the germline ends. Germline V gene data show CDR1 as MNHEY and CDR2 as SMNVEV (reference sequence). The CDR3 nucleotides are TGTGCCAGCGGGGTAAGGGGGGGCGCGGGCACCGGGGAGCTGTTTTTT. Translation: CASGVRGGAGTGELFF.

The chain recombines TRBV19 with TRBJ1-6; TRBD1 agrees at 9 bases. Per the germline V gene, CDR1 is LNHDA and CDR2 is SQIVND (reference sequence). V gave up 5 bases and J gave up 10 bases; unmatched junction bases: 6. There are 14 residues in the CDR3. The CDR3 nucleotides are TGTGCCAGTAGTCCCGGGACAGGGAGGTCACCCCTCCACTTT. Protein sequence: CASSPGTGRSPLHF.

The rearrangement joins TRBV5-1 to TRBJ1-2; unclear D gene. Germline values: CDR1 SGHRS, CDR2 YFSETQ. The CDR3 is 13 amino acids. The V end was cut by 4 bases, the J end by 7 bases, with 14 bases between. The CDR3 DNA reads as TGCGCCAGCAGCCCACGGGCTGGGTCTGGCTACACCTTC. Translating it yields CASSPRAGSGYTF.

In this sample, this clone turned up once. At one of its ends the junction is not consistent with the germline gene, which may arise from a read error. The chain couples TRBV6-6 to TRBJ1-1; weak D call: TRBD1 (6 bases). Germline CDR1 is MNHNY and CDR2 is SVGAGI (reference sequence). The CDR3 covers 15 residues. The CDR3 DNA follows: TGTGCCAGCACCTTACAAGCCAGGGGAAACATTGAAGCTTTCTTT. Translated, it gives CASTLQARGNIEAFF.

V and J are TRBV7-3 and TRBJ2-1; 15 bases align to TRBD2. The V gene's germline CDR1 is SGHTA and CDR2 FQGTGA. The CDR3 runs to 16 residues. V dropped 5 bases and J dropped 8; count of bases not matched to a gene: 7. In DNA, the CDR3 is TGTGCCAGCAGCGCCCGGACTAGCGGGGGGGCACATGAGCAGTTCTTC. Its protein product is CASSARTSGGAHEQFF. The whole variable domain, filled in from reference TRBV7-3 and TRBJ2-1, reads GAGVSQTPSNKVTEKGKYVELRCDPISGHTALYWYRQSLGQGPEFLIYFQGTGAADDSGLPNDRFFAVRPEGSVSTLKIQRTERGDSAVYLCASSARTSGGAHEQFFGPGTRLTVL.

CDR3 bases: TGTGCCAGCAGCACTGTACAGGGGACGGCTGGAAACACCATATATTTT. Protein sequence: CASSTVQGTAGNTIYF. The chain carries TRBV9 and TRBJ1-3; 7 bases match TRBD1. The CDR3 is 16 residues long. The V and J ends lost 4 bases and 2 bases, in that order; junction bases with no gene match: 9. Germline V gene lookup returns CDR1 SGDLS and CDR2 YYNGEE.

The chain has TRBV10-3 and TRBJ2-1; TRBD2 is a possible D gene (8 bases). V was cut by 7 bases and J by 0 bases, with 19 bases left in between. Germline CDR1 and CDR2: ENHRY and SYGVKD. CDR3 length: 17 residues. In nucleotides, the CDR3 is TGTGCCATCACCGACAGGGCTAGCGGGTACTCCTACAATGAGCAGTTCTTC. Translating gives CAITDRASGYSYNEQFF.

V gene TRBV18 combines with J gene TRBJ1-1; 8 bases fit TRBD1. V trimming: 3 bases; J trimming: 2 bases; junction bases outside the gene matches: 5. This CDR3 has 15 amino acids. The germline V gene has CDR1 KGHSH and CDR2 LQKENI. The CDR3 coding sequence is TGTGCCAGCTCACCCATCGGACAGGGAAACACTGAAGCTTTCTTT. This sequence encodes CASSPIGQGNTEAFF.

V usage is TRBV19 and J usage is TRBJ1-1; a possible D gene is TRBD1 (5 bases). Germline CDR1 LNHDA, CDR2 SQIVND (reference sequence). The CDR3 covers 12 residues. The V end lost 9 bases, the J end lost 2 bases, and 10 bases lay between the germline ends. CDR3 in amino acids: CASQGRNTEAFF. The CDR3 region has the DNA TGTGCCAGCCAGGGTAGAAACACTGAAGCTTTCTTT.

This clone was counted once. The V call is TRBV9, the J call TRBJ2-5, with 8 bases fitting TRBD2. Germline V lookup: CDR1 SGDLS, CDR2 YYNGEE. The CDR3 loop spans 16 amino acids. The ends lost 4 bases at V and 2 bases at J; junction bases unmatched: 10. In nucleotides, the CDR3 is TGTGCCAGCAGCCCCCCTGGTACTAGCGGACAAGAGACCCAGTACTTC. Translation gives CASSPPGTSGQETQYF.

The V call is TRBV10-3, the J call TRBJ1-2; possibly TRBD1 for D (5 bases). Germline values: CDR1 ENHRY, CDR2 SYGVKD. CDR3 length: 13 amino acids. The V and J ends lost 11 bases and 8 bases respectively, with 21 bases between them. The CDR3 DNA reads TGTGCCTTCTCACCGGACATCCGGGGGGGCTACACCTTC. This codes for CAFSPDIRGGYTF.

The chain has TRBV27 and TRBJ2-1; perhaps D is TRBD1 or TRBD2 (5 bases each). This CDR3 spans 16 amino acids. CDR1 is MNHEY and CDR2 is SMNVEV in the germline V gene (reference sequence). V dropped 6 bases and J dropped 8 bases, with 23 bases sitting between them. CDR3 in amino acids: CASRPPGGFPGYEQFF. DNA for the CDR3: TGTGCCAGCAGGCCCCCTGGGGGATTTCCCGGTTATGAGCAGTTCTTC.

The rearrangement links TRBV4-1 to TRBJ2-7; D is uncertain. V dropped 1 base and J dropped 3 bases, with 13 bases sitting between them. There are 15 residues in the CDR3. Germline assignment: CDR1 MGHRA and CDR2 YSYEKL. The CDR3 reads CASSQGTMGLYEQYF. Here the CDR3 DNA reads TGCGCCAGCAGCCAAGGGACGATGGGTCTCTACGAGCAGTACTTC.

V is TRBV27 and J is TRBJ2-7, with TRBD2 identical over 9 bases. The CDR3 length is 14 residues. The V gene's germline CDR1 is MNHEY and CDR2 SMNVEV (reference sequence). V was pared by 2 bases and J by 6 bases, with 5 bases of the junction left unmatched. CDR3 loop: CASSLVAGVGEQYF. In nucleotides, the CDR3 is TGTGCCAGCAGTTTAGTAGCGGGAGTCGGCGAGCAGTACTTC.

V and J are TRBV29-1 and TRBJ1-2, with D possibly being TRBD1 (6 bases). V was pared by 1 base and J by 4 bases, with 13 bases between. The CDR3 has 14 amino acids. The germline V gene encodes CDR1 SQVTM and CDR2 ANQGSEA. The CDR3 region has the DNA TGCAGCGTTGAAGGCAGGGGCCCCCTCTATGGCTACACCTTC. Residues: CSVEGRGPLYGYTF. The entire variable domain, with the rest obtained from reference TRBV29-1 and TRBJ1-2, is as follows: SAVISQKPSRDICQRGTSLTIQCQVDSQVTMMFWYRQQPGQSLTLIATANQGSEATYESGFVIDKFPISRPNLTFSTLTVSNMSPEDSSIYLCSVEGRGPLYGYTFGSGTRLTVV.

The chain recombines TRBV30 with TRBJ1-1; 12 nucleotides match TRBD1. The CDR3 sequence is 13 residues long. CDR1 is GTSNPN, CDR2 SVGIG, per germline (reference sequence). With V trimmed by 5 bases and J by 7 bases, 5 bases remained unmatched. In DNA, the CDR3 is TGTGCCTGGTTGGGGACAGGGGGCAGTGAAGCTTTCTTT. It specifies CAWLGTGGSEAFF.

This sequence joins TRBV6-4 and TRBJ2-1, with TRBD2 identical over 7 bases. The trim removed 3 bases at V and 4 bases at J, leaving 6 bases unmatched. CDR3 length: 15 residues. Germline V gives CDR1 MRHNA, CDR2 SNTAGT. This CDR3 is CASSEGEGGYNEQFF. For the CDR3, the DNA is TGTGCCAGCAGTGAGGGGGAGGGCGGGTACAATGAGCAGTTCTTC.

This sequence joins TRBV11-2 and TRBJ1-6; 10 positions agree with TRBD1. The junction had 11 bases not matched to a gene; V was cut back by 5 bases and J by 1 base. The V gene's germline CDR1 is SGHAT and CDR2 FQNNGV. CDR3 length: 19 amino acids. The CDR3: CASSLGTGVYRSYNSPLHF. The DNA of the CDR3 is TGTGCCAGCAGCCTAGGGACAGGGGTATATCGGTCCTATAATTCACCCCTCCACTTT.

This clone was counted between two and nine times. The rearrangement uses TRBV11-3 and TRBJ2-5, with D possibly being TRBD2 (5 bases). CDR1 and CDR2 (germline): SGHNT, YENEEA. Trimming left V 1 base short and J 0 bases short, with 15 bases between. The CDR3 loop spans 17 amino acids. CDR3 in DNA: TGTGCCAGCAGCTTAGGAGGGTCTAGCAGTAACCAAGAGACCCAGTACTTC. Protein: CASSLGGSSSNQETQYF. Supplemented by reference TRBV11-3 and TRBJ2-5, the full variable domain reads EAGVVQSPRYKIIEKKQPVAFWCNPISGHNTLYWYLQNLGQGPELLIRYENEEAVDDSQLPKDRFSAERLKGVDSTLKIQPAELGDSAVYLCASSLGGSSSNQETQYFGPGTRLLVL.

The rearrangement links TRBV5-1 to TRBJ1-4, with TRBD1 as a possible D gene (5 bases). In germline, CDR1 is SGHRS, CDR2 YFSETQ. The CDR3 sequence is 14 residues long. The V and J ends lost 2 bases and 6 bases respectively, with 11 bases between them. DNA for the CDR3: TGCGCCAGCAGCTTTAATGGGGGGGATGAAAAACTGTTTTTT. As protein: CASSFNGGDEKLFF.

The sample holds one count of this clone. The rearrangement uses TRBV7-6 and TRBJ2-7; D not certain. The length of the CDR3 is 16 residues. Trimming shortened V by 2 bases and J by 4 bases, and 18 bases separated the two germline ends. Germline CDR1 SGHVS, CDR2 FNYEAQ. DNA for the CDR3: TGTGCCAGCAGCTTAACAACACCCTTGACCAAATACGAGCAGTACTTC. It codes for CASSLTTPLTKYEQYF.

The gene calls are TRBV10-3 and TRBJ2-3; the D is unclear. This CDR3 region has 14 residues. Deletions cut 3 bases from V and 0 bases from J, with 7 bases between. CDR1 is ENHRY and CDR2 is SYGVKD in the germline V gene. The CDR3, as DNA: TGTGCCATCAGTGAAACAGCTAGCACAGATACGCAGTATTTT. Encoded protein: CAISETASTDTQYF.

The chain combines TRBV10-1 with TRBJ2-5; D may be TRBD1 or TRBD2 (5 bases each). Germline V CDR1 and CDR2: WNHNN, SYGVQD (reference sequence). Trimming removed 4 bases at V and 2 bases at J, with 17 bases between. This CDR3 is built from 16 residues. CDR3 nucleotides: TGCGCCAGCAGTGTTAGGGACCCCCTCTCGCAAGAGACCCAGTACTTC. Translating gives CASSVRDPLSQETQYF.

This clone was observed a single time. This chain uses TRBV7-9 with TRBJ1-1, with TRBD1 matching 9 bases. CDR1 is SEHNR, CDR2 FQNEAQ, per germline (reference sequence). Unmatched junction bases numbered 4, after V lost 4 bases and J lost 1 base. The CDR3 is 15 residues long. The CDR3 DNA follows: TGTGCCAGCAGCTCGGCGGGACAGGGGAACACTGAAGCTTTCTTT. It specifies CASSSAGQGNTEAFF.

The chain joins TRBV5-1 to TRBJ1-4, with a tentative D call TRBD1 (5 bases). The CDR3 length is 14 residues. Trimming removed 5 bases at V and 6 bases at J, with 14 bases between. Germline V lookup: CDR1 SGHRS, CDR2 YFSETQ. CDR3: CASSLRDQHEKLFF. The CDR3 coding sequence is TGCGCCAGCAGTCTCCGGGACCAACATGAAAAACTGTTTTTT.

The rearrangement links TRBV7-9 to TRBJ2-3; a weak D match, TRBD2 (5 bases). The V gene lost 2 bases and the J gene lost 6 bases, with 6 bases spanning the gap. Germline loops: CDR1 SEHNR, CDR2 FQNEAQ (reference sequence). This CDR3 has 12 residues. CDR3 residues: CASSLSGDTQYF. The DNA of the CDR3 is TGTGCCAGCAGCTTATCGGGGGATACGCAGTATTTT.

The rearrangement uses TRBV7-3 and TRBJ2-1; 7 nucleotides align to TRBD2. Trimming took 2 bases from V and 5 from J; bases not matched to a gene: 6. The CDR3 extends over 15 amino acids. Germline V CDR1 and CDR2: SGHTA, FQGTGA. The CDR3 nucleotides read TGTGCCAGCAGCTTAGGTCTAGCGGCAGACAATGAGCAGTTCTTC. Encoded protein: CASSLGLAADNEQFF.

V gene TRBV7-2 combines with J gene TRBJ2-5; D is possibly TRBD1 or TRBD2 (5 bases each). Germline values: CDR1 SGHTA, CDR2 FQGNSA. Trimming cost V 1 base and J 0 bases, with 6 bases left between them. The CDR3 runs 14 residues. The CDR3 coding sequence is TGTGCCAGCAGCTTAGTGGGGGACCAAGAGACCCAGTACTTC. This gives the protein CASSLVGDQETQYF.